A single TCR beta chain is shown here with its context. Its antigen target is currently unknown. Per-base quality was not reported, and no clone a single base away is much larger than it. Genomic DNA was extracted with the Qiagen DNeasy kit from unsorted PBMCs and from negatively selected CD4+ and CD8+ fractions. Using primers that anneal to V and J segments, immunoSEQ multiplex PCR amplified the TCR beta CDR3 regions. A synthetic immune receptor repertoire was used to minimize amplification bias, and any residual bias was removed computationally once sequencing was done. On the authors' methods: Repertoire diversity was quantified as the Shannon entropy index using custom Python scripts. Unsorted, CD4+ and CD8+ repertoires were analyzed separately, except in combined analyses where CD4+ and CD8+ sequences were merged in silico. TCRdb obtained this table from immuneACCESS and retained in-frame rearrangements with V and J assigned. These tables miss some clones; where compared with another copy, unresolved V genes account for less than half of the shortfall, and the remainder is unexplained. The V and J calls and clone size are taken from that table; D and trimming were inferred from the DNA. The sample includes about 46,000 clones, with roughly 91% observed a single time. Together, the top ten hold about 5.3% of the sample.

This specimen's time point label, per the study, means: newly diagnosed, previously untreated cHL patient sample. As a comparison group for the relapsed/refractory trial patients, PBMCs from patients with newly diagnosed, previously untreated classical Hodgkin lymphoma were sequenced. After peripheral blood was drawn into 8 mL Vacutainer Cell Preparation Tubes, PBMCs were isolated by centrifugation and then cryopreserved. The data belong to a study of PD-1 blockade in classical Hodgkin lymphoma (dated by TCRdb to 2020 to 2022). The study in broad terms: The study used TCR beta sequencing and CyTOF to define a peripheral blood immune signature of response to PD-1 blockade in classical Hodgkin lymphoma. Overall results and qualifications from the work: Newly diagnosed patients were reported to have lower baseline TCR diversity than healthy donors, and relapsed/refractory patients were reported to have lower baseline TCR diversity still. The study was restricted to a single clinical trial cohort, and the causes of repertoire differences, possibly disease activity or prior therapy, were left undefined.

Spanning cysteine to phenylalanine, the CDR3 consists of 15 amino acids. The CDR3 DNA has 45 bases and is translated from base 1. The CDR1 and CDR2 encoded by the germline V gene (reference sequence) are LNHDA and SQIVND. The junction carries 11 bases between V and J, which are trimmed by 2 bases and 2 bases respectively. This sequence uses TRBV19 and TRBJ2-3; no D gene can be assigned with confidence. Material: peripheral blood mononuclear cells (PBMCs). The TCR was taken from a human donor with classical Hodgkin lymphoma. Here the CDR3 is given as CASSIFQRPTDTQYF. The DNA sequence is given as TGTGCCAGTAGTATATTTCAGCGCCCCACAGATACGCAGTATTTT.